This T cell receptor (beta chain) originates from a study of T cells in Graves' hyperthyroidism and ophthalmopathy. Broader study findings: Ophthalmopathy prediction by the model preceded onset by a median roughly 6 months.

This clonotype was detected only a few times. Its antigen is still unknown. The patients, who ranged from 18 to 65 in age, presented with newly diagnosed hyperthyroidism lasting under 2 months. PBMCs stemmed from under 11 ml fresh peripheral blood. RNA transcripts gave rise to amplified TCR beta CDR3 regions. First-round RT-PCR targeting the TCR CDR3 was performed with the HTBI primer set. Using its own MiXCR run on the multiplex PCR reads, TCRdb lists one record per CDR3 protein. Among hundreds of thousands of distinct CDR3 sequences listed, about a sixth were seen once. The CDR3 consists of 14 residues. The V and J ends lost 3 bases and 7 bases respectively, with 13 bases between them. Per germline, CDR1 SGHTA and CDR2 FQGNSA.

The sequencing input was blood. The receptor was isolated from a young woman with Graves' hyperthyroidism. The V call is TRBV7-2, the J call TRBJ2-4; D gene uncertain. CDR3 residues: CASSFIIGSNIQYF. The CDR3 nucleotides are TGTGCCAGCAGCTTTATAATAGGATCGAACATTCAGTACTTC.